This TCR beta chain was identified in a study of blood T cell repertoires in COVID-19. Study details: The study drew acute and convalescent COVID-19 samples from the United States, Italy and Spain. PBMCs, B-cell-depleted T cells, or T cells were the source of the cDNA or gDNA that made up the material.

The CDR3 length is 14 residues. CDR1 is MDHEN, CDR2 SYDVKM, per germline. The trim removed 5 bases at V and 8 bases at J, leaving 4 bases unmatched. Per the authors' pipeline: How many nucleated cells were present was estimated from reference gene primer amplification. TCRdb's table, derived via immunoSEQ multiplex PCR, lists solely in-frame clones and lacks some. V, J and clone size derive from that table, while D and trimming were established from the DNA sequence. The sample has some 120,000 clones, 80% seen once. What was sequenced was peripheral blood. This chain links TRBV28 with TRBJ1-6; 9 bases agree with TRBD1. This receptor was obtained from an older man with acute or convalescent COVID-19. The CDR3 protein is CASSRTGDYSPLHF. The CDR3 DNA reads as TGTGCCAGCAGTCGGACAGGGGATTATTCACCCCTCCACTTT.